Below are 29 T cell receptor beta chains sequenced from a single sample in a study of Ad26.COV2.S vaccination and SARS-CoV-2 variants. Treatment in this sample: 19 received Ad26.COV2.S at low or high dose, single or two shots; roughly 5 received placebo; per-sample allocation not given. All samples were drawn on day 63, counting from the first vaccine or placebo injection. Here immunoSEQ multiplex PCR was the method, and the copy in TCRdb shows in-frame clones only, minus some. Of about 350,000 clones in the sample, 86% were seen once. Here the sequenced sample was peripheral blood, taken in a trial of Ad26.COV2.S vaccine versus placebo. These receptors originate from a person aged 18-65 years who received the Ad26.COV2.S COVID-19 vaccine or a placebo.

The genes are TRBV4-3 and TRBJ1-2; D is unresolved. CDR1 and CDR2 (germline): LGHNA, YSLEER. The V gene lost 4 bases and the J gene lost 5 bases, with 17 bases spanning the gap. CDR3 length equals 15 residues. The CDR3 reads CASSPGDTSIYGYTF. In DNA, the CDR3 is TGCGCCAGCAGCCCAGGAGACACGTCGATTTATGGCTACACCTTC.

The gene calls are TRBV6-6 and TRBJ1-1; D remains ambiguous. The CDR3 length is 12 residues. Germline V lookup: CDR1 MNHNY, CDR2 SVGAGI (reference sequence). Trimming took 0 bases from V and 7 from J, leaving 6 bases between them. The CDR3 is CASSYSGFEAFF. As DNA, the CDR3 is TGTGCCAGCAGTTACTCAGGGTTTGAAGCTTTCTTT.

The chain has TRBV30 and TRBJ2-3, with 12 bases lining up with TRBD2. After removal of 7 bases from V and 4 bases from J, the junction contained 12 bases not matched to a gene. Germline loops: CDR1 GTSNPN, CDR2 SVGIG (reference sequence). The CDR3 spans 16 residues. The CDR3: CAYLWTSGKGADTQYF. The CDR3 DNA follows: TGTGCCTACCTATGGACTAGCGGGAAGGGGGCAGATACGCAGTATTTT.

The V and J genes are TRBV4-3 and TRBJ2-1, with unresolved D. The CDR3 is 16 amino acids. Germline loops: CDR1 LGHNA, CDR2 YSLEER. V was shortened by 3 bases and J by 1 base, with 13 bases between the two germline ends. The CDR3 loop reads CASSQRGTGSYNEQFF. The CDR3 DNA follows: TGCGCCAGCAGCCAGAGAGGAACTGGATCCTACAATGAGCAGTTCTTC.

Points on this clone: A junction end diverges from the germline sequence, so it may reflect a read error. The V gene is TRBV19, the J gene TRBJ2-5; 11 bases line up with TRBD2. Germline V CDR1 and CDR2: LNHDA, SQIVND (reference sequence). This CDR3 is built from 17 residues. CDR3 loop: CASSPGATSGIQEAQYF. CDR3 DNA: TGTGCCAGTAGTCCAGGGGCGACTAGCGGGATACAAGAGGCCCAGTACTTC.

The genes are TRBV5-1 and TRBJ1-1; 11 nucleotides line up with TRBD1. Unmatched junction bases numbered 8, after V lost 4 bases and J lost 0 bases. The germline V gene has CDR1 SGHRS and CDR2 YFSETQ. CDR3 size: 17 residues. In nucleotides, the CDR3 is TGCGCCAGCAGCCGGACAGGGGGCAACCAAATGAACACTGAAGCTTTCTTT. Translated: CASSRTGGNQMNTEAFF.

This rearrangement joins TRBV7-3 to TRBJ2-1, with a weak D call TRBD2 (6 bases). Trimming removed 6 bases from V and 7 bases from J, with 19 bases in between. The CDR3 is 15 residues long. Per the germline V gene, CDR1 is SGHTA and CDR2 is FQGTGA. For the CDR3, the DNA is TGTGCCAGCAGGAGGGGCGGGAATGAGATGAATGAGCAGTTCTTC. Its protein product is CASRRGGNEMNEQFF.

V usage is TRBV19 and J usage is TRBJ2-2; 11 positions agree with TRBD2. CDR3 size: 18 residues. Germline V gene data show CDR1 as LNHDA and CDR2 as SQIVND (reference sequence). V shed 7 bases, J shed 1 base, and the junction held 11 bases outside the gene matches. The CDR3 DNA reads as TGTGCCAGTACCAAGGGGCTAGCGGGGGGCTGGAACACCGGGGAGCTGTTTTTT. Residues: CASTKGLAGGWNTGELFF. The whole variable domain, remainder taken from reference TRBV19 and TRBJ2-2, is DGGITQSPKYLFRKEGQNVTLSCEQNLNHDAMYWYRQDPGQGLRLIYYSQIVNDFQKGDIAEGYSVSREKKESFPLTVTSAQKNPTAFYLCASTKGLAGGWNTGELFFGEGSRLTVL.

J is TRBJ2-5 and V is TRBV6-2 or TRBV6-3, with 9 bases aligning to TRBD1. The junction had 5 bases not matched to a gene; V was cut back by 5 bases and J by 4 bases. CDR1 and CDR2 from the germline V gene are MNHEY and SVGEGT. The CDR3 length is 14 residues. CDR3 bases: TGTGCCAGCAGTACACAGGGGGCACTAGAGACCCAGTACTTC. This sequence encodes CASSTQGALETQYF.

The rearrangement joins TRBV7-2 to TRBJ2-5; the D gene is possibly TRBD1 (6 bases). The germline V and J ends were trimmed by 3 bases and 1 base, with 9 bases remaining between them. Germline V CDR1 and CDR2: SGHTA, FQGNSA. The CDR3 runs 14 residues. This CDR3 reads CASSFGQSQETQYF. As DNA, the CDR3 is TGTGCCAGCAGCTTCGGACAGTCCCAAGAGACCCAGTACTTC.

The CDR3 DNA is TGTGCCAACCACGCCCAGACAAGCCGGGTGAGGGAGCAGTACTTC. Its translation is CANHAQTSRVREQYF. The rearrangement links TRBV10-3 to TRBJ2-7; D ambiguous. Germline V CDR1 and CDR2: ENHRY, SYGVKD. V was cut by 10 bases and J by 7 bases, with 26 bases left in between. The CDR3 length is 15 residues.

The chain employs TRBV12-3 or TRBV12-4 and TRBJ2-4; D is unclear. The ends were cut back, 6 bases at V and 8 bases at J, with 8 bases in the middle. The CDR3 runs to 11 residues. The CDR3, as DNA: TGTGCCAGCAGCCGTAGTGACATTCAGTACTTC. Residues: CASSRSDIQYF.

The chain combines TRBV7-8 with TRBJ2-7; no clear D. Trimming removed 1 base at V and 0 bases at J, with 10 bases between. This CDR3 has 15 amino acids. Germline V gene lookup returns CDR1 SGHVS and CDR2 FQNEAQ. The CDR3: CASSLVQSSSYEQYF. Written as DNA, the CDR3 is TGTGCCAGCAGCTTAGTTCAGTCAAGCTCCTACGAGCAGTACTTC.

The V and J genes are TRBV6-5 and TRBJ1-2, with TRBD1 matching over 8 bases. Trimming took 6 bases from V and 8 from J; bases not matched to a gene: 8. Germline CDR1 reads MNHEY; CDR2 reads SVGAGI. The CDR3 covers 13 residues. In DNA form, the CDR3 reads TGTGCCAGCAGGCCGACAGGGGCAGGGGGCTACACCTTC. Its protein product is CASRPTGAGGYTF.

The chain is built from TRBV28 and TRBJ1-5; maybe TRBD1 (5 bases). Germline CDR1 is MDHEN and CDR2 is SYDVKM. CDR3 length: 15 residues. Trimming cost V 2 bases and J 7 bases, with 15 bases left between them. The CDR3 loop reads CASSLPGTNGQPQHF. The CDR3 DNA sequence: TGTGCCAGCAGTTTACCGGGGACCAACGGGCAGCCCCAGCATTTT.

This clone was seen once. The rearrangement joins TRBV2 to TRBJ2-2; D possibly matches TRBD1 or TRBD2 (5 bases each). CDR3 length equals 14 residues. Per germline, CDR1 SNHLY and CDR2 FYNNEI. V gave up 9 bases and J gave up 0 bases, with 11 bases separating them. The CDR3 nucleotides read TGTGCCAGTGGGGGACGGGCGAACACCGGGGAGCTGTTTTTT. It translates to CASGGRANTGELFF.

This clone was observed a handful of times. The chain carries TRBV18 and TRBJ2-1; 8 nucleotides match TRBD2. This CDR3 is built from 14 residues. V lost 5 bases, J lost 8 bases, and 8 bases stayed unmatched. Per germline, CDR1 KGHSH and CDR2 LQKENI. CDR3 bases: TGTGCCAGCTCATCCCCGGGGCGGGAGGATGAGCAGTTCTTC. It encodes CASSSPGREDEQFF.

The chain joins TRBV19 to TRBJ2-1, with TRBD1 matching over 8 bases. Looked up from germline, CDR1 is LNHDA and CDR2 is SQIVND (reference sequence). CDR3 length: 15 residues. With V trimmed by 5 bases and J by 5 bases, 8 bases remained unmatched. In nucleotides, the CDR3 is TGTGCCAGTAGTGCACAGGGGGTAATCCACAATGAGCAGTTCTTC. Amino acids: CASSAQGVIHNEQFF. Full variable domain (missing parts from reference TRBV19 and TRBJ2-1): DGGITQSPKYLFRKEGQNVTLSCEQNLNHDAMYWYRQDPGQGLRLIYYSQIVNDFQKGDIAEGYSVSREKKESFPLTVTSAQKNPTAFYLCASSAQGVIHNEQFFGPGTRLTVL.

In DNA form, the CDR3 reads TGTGCCAGTAAGGAGGGGACAGGGGGCTCCCCGGAGACTGAAGCTTTCTTT. Amino acids: CASKEGTGGSPETEAFF. The V gene is TRBV19, the J gene TRBJ1-1, with 12 bases fitting TRBD1. The germline V gene encodes CDR1 LNHDA and CDR2 SQIVND (reference sequence). The J segment lost 5 bases and the V segment lost 7 bases, leaving 14 bases of the junction unmatched. The CDR3 covers 17 residues.

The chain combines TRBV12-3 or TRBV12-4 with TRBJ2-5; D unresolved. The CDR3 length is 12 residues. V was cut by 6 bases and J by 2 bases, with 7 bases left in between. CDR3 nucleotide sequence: TGTGCCAGCAGGGGCTTTCAAGAGACCCAGTACTTC. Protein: CASRGFQETQYF.

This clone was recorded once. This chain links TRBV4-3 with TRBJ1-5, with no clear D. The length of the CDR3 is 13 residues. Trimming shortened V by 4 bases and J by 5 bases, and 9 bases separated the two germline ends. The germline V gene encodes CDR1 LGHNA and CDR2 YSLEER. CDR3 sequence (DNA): TGCGCCAGCAGCCCGGGCCTGGATCAGCCCCAGCATTTT. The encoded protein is CASSPGLDQPQHF.

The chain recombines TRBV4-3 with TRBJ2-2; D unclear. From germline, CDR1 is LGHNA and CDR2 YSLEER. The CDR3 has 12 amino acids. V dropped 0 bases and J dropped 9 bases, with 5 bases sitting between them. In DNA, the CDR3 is TGCGCCAGCAGCCAAGATTACCGGGAGCTGTTTTTT. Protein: CASSQDYRELFF.

The CDR3 here is CASSFSRSYEQYF. For the CDR3, the DNA is TGTGCCAGCAGTTTCAGCCGGTCATACGAGCAGTACTTC. The chain employs TRBV12-3 or TRBV12-4 and TRBJ2-7; D gene unclear. Trimming pared 3 bases from V and 4 bases from J, leaving 10 bases between. The CDR3 consists of 13 residues.

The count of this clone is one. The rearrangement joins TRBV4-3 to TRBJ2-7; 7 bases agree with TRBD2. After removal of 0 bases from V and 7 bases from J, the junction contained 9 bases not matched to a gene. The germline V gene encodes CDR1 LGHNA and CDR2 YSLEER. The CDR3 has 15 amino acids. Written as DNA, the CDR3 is TGCGCCAGCAGCCAAGATTTGGGGGGAGGGAGGGAGCAGTACTTC. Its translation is CASSQDLGGGREQYF.

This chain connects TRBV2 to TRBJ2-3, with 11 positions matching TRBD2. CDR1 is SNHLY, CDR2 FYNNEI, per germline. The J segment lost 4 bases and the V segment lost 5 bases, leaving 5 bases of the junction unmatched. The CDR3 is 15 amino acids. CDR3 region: CASSISGGAADTQYF. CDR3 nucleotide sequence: TGTGCCAGCAGTATTAGCGGGGGGGCCGCAGATACGCAGTATTTT. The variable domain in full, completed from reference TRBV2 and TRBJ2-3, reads EPEVTQTPSHQVTQMGQEVILRCVPISNHLYFYWYRQILGQKVEFLVSFYNNEISEKSEIFDDQFSVERPDGSNFTLKIRSTKLEDSAMYFCASSISGGAADTQYFGPGTRLTVL.

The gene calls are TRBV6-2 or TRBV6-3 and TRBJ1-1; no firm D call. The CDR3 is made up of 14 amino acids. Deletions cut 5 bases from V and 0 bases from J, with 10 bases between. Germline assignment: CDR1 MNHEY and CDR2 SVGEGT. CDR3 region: CASSLHSLNTEAFF. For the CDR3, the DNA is TGTGCCAGCAGTCTGCACAGCCTGAACACTGAAGCTTTCTTT.

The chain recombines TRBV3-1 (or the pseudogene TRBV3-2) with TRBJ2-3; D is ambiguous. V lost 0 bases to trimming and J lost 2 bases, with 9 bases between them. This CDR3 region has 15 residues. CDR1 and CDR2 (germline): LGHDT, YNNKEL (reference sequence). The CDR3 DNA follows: TGTGCCAGCAGCCAAGATTTCATTACCACAGATACGCAGTATTTT. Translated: CASSQDFITTDTQYF.

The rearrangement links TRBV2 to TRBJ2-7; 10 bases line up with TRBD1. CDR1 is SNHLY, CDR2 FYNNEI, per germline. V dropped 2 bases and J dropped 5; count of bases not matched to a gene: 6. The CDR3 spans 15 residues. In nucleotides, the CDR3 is TGTGCCAGCAGTGAAAGGGGGACAGGGGTAAACGAGCAGTACTTC. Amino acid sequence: CASSERGTGVNEQYF.

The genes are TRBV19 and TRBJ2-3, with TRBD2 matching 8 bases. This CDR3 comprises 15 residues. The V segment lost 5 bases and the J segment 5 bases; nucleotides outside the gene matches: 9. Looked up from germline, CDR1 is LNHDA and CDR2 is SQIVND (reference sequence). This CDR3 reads CASSDAGGRGDTQYF. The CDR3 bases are TGTGCCAGTAGTGATGCGGGGGGCCGGGGAGATACGCAGTATTTT.